The text below deals with one T cell receptor (beta chain). Per the germline V gene, CDR1 is SQVTM and CDR2 is ANQGSEA. This CDR3 comprises 12 residues. V shed 7 bases, J shed 5 bases, and the junction held 6 bases outside the gene matches. This entry is derived from a study of blood T cell repertoires in COVID-19. The wider study: T cells, B-cell-depleted T cells, or PBMCs supplied cDNA or gDNA.

Sequencing used immunoSEQ multiplex PCR; TCRdb keeps in-frame clones, though not all of them. The sample has roughly 200,000 clones; about four fifths are singletons. The clonotype comes from a man in his 70s with active or convalescent COVID-19. The rearrangement links TRBV29-1 to TRBJ1-1; TRBD1 matches 8 bases. The specimen sequenced was peripheral blood. The CDR3 is CSGDRGGTEAFF. The DNA for the CDR3 is TGCAGCGGCGACAGGGGTGGAACTGAAGCTTTCTTT. Full variable domain (outside the CDR3, taken from reference TRBV29-1 and TRBJ1-1): SAVISQKPSRDICQRGTSLTIQCQVDSQVTMMFWYRQQPGQSLTLIATANQGSEATYESGFVIDKFPISRPNLTFSTLTVSNMSPEDSSIYLCSGDRGGTEAFFGQGTRLTVV.